What follows are 13 T cell receptor beta chains derived from one specimen sequenced in a study of blood T cell repertoires in COVID-19. TCRdb's copy holds only in-frame clones and misses some; the assay was immunoSEQ multiplex PCR. Of 200,000 to 300,000 clones in the sample, approximately 85% were seen once. Material for sequencing was PBMCs or T cells enriched from blood (not recorded which). These receptors were taken from a woman aged 50 to 65 who had recovered from COVID-19.

The chain joins TRBV7-2 to TRBJ1-2, with 11 bases identical to TRBD1. V shed 3 bases, J shed 7 bases, and the junction held 4 bases outside the gene matches. The CDR3 covers 14 residues. Looked up from germline, CDR1 is SGHTA and CDR2 is FQGNSA. The CDR3 spells CASSFVGQGGGYTF. CDR3 coding DNA: TGTGCCAGCAGCTTCGTGGGACAGGGGGGTGGCTACACCTTC.

This clone was seen only once. J is TRBJ1-2 and V is TRBV5-4, with 7 nucleotides matching TRBD1. The CDR3 is 15 residues long. V gave up 7 bases and J gave up 3 bases; unmatched junction bases: 12. Per the germline V gene, CDR1 is SGHNT and CDR2 is YYREEE (reference sequence). CDR3: CASSEGNRGHYGYTF. Written as DNA, the CDR3 is TGTGCCAGCTCCGAGGGGAACAGGGGTCACTATGGCTACACCTTC.

This clone has only a few counts. CDR3: CASSLSRTSYEQYF. Here the CDR3 DNA reads TGTGCCAGCAGCTTAAGCCGTACTTCCTACGAGCAGTACTTC. This chain joins TRBV7-2 and TRBJ2-7; no clear D. V was cut by 2 bases and J by 1 base, with 9 bases left in between. The CDR3 is 14 residues long. Germline assignment: CDR1 SGHTA and CDR2 FQGNSA. Full variable domain (outside the CDR3, taken from reference TRBV7-2 and TRBJ2-7): GAGVSQSPSNKVTEKGKDVELRCDPISGHTALYWYRQSLGQGLEFLIYFQGNSAPDKSGLPSDRFSAERTGGSVSTLTIQRTQQEDSAVYLCASSLSRTSYEQYFGPGTRLTVT.

The chain couples TRBV19 to TRBJ1-3; weak D call: TRBD1 (6 bases). Germline CDR1 reads LNHDA; CDR2 reads SQIVND (reference sequence). Deletions cut 5 bases from V and 7 bases from J, with 12 bases between. The CDR3 consists of 13 residues. CDR3 bases: TGTGCCAGTAGTGACCGGACAGCCAACACCATATATTTT. This gives the protein CASSDRTANTIYF.

The chain combines TRBV3-1 (or the pseudogene TRBV3-2) with TRBJ2-2, with 10 bases fitting TRBD2. The CDR3 has 19 residues. With V trimmed by 4 bases and J by 4 bases, 15 bases remained unmatched. CDR1 is LGHDT and CDR2 is YNNKEL in the germline V gene (reference sequence). The CDR3 spells CASSPRPGTSERVTGELFF. Here the CDR3 DNA reads TGTGCCAGCAGCCCTCGTCCGGGGACTAGCGAGAGGGTCACCGGGGAGCTGTTTTTT.

This clone was picked up a small number of times. The chain recombines TRBV12-2 with TRBJ2-5; the DNA was not used to check the table's D call, TRBD2. TRBV12-2 is a pseudogene segment. The CDR3 runs 14 residues. CDR3 sequence (DNA): TGTGCAAGTCGCTTGCTAGCGGGGGCTGAGACCCAGTACTTC. This codes for CASRLLAGAETQYF.

This sequence joins TRBV18 and TRBJ2-5; 8 nucleotides match TRBD1. V shed 4 bases, J shed 5 bases, and the junction held 6 bases outside the gene matches. The CDR3 sequence is 14 residues long. Per the germline V gene, CDR1 is KGHSH and CDR2 is LQKENI. CDR3 DNA: TGTGCCAGCTCACGGGGGACAGGCGGCGAGACCCAGTACTTC. It codes for CASSRGTGGETQYF.

The rearrangement joins TRBV28 to TRBJ1-2; D is undetermined. CDR1 MDHEN and CDR2 SYDVKM come from the germline V gene. This CDR3 has 13 amino acids. V lost 7 bases to trimming and J lost 1 base, with 10 bases between them. The CDR3 here is CASNQRRNYGYTF. Written as DNA, the CDR3 is TGTGCCAGCAATCAGAGGCGTAACTATGGCTACACCTTC.

The chain combines TRBV19 with TRBJ1-6, with 9 bases identical to TRBD1. Germline lookup yields CDR1 LNHDA and CDR2 SQIVND (reference sequence). V shed 6 bases, J shed 8 bases, and the junction held 5 bases outside the gene matches. This CDR3 is 14 amino acids long. CDR3 in DNA: TGTGCCAGTAGGAAAACAGGGGGCGATTCACCCCTCCACTTT. It encodes CASRKTGGDSPLHF. Filled out from reference TRBV19 and TRBJ1-6, the complete variable domain reads DGGITQSPKYLFRKEGQNVTLSCEQNLNHDAMYWYRQDPGQGLRLIYYSQIVNDFQKGDIAEGYSVSREKKESFPLTVTSAQKNPTAFYLCASRKTGGDSPLHFGNGTRLTVT.

This rearrangement joins TRBV4-3 to TRBJ1-1; a weak D match, TRBD1 (6 bases). The CDR3 runs 15 residues. CDR1 and CDR2 from the germline V gene are LGHNA and YSLEER. Trimming shortened V by 1 base and J by 3 bases, and 12 bases separated the two germline ends. In nucleotides, the CDR3 is TGCGCCAGCAGCCAAGGGGGGGGGCGCTACACTGAAGCTTTCTTT. Translation gives CASSQGGGRYTEAFF.

The chain employs TRBV7-9 and TRBJ1-2; 7 bases match TRBD1. CDR1 is SEHNR, CDR2 FQNEAQ, per germline (reference sequence). Trimming removed 1 base from V and 4 bases from J; junction bases left unmatched: 3. The CDR3 covers 14 residues. The CDR3 bases are TGTGCCAGCAGCTTAGGGGGGACAGCCTATGGCTACACCTTC. This gives the protein CASSLGGTAYGYTF.

The genes are TRBV7-3 and TRBJ2-3; the match to TRBD1 covers 8 bases. The germline gives CDR1 SGHTA, CDR2 FQGTGA. The CDR3 extends over 15 amino acids. The ends lost 2 bases at V and 7 bases at J; junction bases unmatched: 8. CDR3: CASSLFGTGGNTQYF. The DNA of the CDR3 is TGTGCCAGCAGCTTATTCGGGACAGGAGGGAATACGCAGTATTTT.

CDR3: CASSPPSTTYNEQFF. In nucleotides, the CDR3 is TGCGCCAGCAGCCCCCCGAGCACTACCTACAATGAGCAGTTCTTC. V is TRBV4-1 and J is TRBJ2-1; D remains unclear. Germline V lookup: CDR1 MGHRA, CDR2 YSYEKL. The germline V and J ends were trimmed by 4 bases and 2 bases, with 12 bases remaining between them. The CDR3 has 15 residues.